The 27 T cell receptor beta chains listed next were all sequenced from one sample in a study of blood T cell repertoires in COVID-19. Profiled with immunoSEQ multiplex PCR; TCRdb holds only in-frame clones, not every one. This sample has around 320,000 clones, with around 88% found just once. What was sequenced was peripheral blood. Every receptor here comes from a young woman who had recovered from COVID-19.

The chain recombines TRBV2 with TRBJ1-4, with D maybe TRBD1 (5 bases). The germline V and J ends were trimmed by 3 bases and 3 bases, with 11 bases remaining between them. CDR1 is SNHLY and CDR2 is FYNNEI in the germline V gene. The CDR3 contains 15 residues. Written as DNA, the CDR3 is TGTGCCAGCAGTGAGTGGGGGGAGGCTAATGAAAAACTGTTTTTT. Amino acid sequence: CASSEWGEANEKLFF.

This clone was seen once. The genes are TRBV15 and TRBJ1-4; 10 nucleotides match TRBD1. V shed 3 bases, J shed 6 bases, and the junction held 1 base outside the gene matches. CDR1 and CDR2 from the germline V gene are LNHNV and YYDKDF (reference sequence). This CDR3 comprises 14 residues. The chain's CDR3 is CATSSGTGDEKLFF. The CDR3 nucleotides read TGTGCCACCAGCAGCGGGACAGGGGATGAAAAACTGTTTTTT.

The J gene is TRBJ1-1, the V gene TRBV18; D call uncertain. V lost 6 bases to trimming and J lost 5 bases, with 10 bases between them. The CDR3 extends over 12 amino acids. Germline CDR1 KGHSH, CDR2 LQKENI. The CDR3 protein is CASSPGRTEAFF. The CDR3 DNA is TGTGCCAGCTCCCCCGGGAGGACTGAAGCTTTCTTT. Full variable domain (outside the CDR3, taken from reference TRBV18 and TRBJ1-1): NAGVMQNPRHLVRRRGQEARLRCSPMKGHSHVYWYRQLPEEGLKFMVYLQKENIIDESGMPKERFSAEFPKEGPSILRIQQVVRGDSAAYFCASSPGRTEAFFGQGTRLTVV.

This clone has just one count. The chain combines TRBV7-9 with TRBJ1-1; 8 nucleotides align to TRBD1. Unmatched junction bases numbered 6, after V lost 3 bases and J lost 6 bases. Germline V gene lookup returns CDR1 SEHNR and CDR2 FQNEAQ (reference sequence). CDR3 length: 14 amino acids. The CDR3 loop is CASSFQDRASEAFF. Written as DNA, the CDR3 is TGTGCCAGCAGCTTTCAGGACAGGGCGTCTGAAGCTTTCTTT.

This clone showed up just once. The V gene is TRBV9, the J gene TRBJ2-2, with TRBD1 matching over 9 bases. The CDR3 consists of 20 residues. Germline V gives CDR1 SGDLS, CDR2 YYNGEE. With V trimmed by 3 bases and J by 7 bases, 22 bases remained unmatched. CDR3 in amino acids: CASSAPGLLRTGENDGELFF. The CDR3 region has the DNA TGTGCCAGCAGCGCCCCAGGCCTGCTCCGGACAGGGGAGAATGACGGGGAGCTGTTTTTT.

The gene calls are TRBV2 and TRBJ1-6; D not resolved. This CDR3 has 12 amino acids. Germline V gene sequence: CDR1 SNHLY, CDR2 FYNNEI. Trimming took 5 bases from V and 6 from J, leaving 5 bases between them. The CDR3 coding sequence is TGTGCCAGCAGTTTCAGTAATTCACCCCTCCACTTT. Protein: CASSFSNSPLHF.

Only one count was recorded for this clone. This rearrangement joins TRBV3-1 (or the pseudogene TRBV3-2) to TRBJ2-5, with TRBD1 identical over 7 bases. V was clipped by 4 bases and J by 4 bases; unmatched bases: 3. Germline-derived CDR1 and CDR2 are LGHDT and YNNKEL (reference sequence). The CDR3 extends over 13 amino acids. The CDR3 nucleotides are TGTGCCAGCAGCCTTGGGACAGTAGAGACCCAGTACTTC. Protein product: CASSLGTVETQYF.

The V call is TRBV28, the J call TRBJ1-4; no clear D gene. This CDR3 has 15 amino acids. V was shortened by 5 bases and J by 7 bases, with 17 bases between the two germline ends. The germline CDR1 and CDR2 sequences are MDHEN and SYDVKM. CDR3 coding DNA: TGTGCCAGCAGTCCCGGAGTTTCGTCGGGTGAAAAACTGTTTTTT. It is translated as CASSPGVSSGEKLFF. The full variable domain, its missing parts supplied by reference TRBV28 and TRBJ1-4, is DVKVTQSSRYLVKRTGEKVFLECVQDMDHENMFWYRQDPGLGLRLIYFSYDVKMKEKGDIPEGYSVSREKKERFSLILESASTNQTSMYLCASSPGVSSGEKLFFGSGTQLSVL.

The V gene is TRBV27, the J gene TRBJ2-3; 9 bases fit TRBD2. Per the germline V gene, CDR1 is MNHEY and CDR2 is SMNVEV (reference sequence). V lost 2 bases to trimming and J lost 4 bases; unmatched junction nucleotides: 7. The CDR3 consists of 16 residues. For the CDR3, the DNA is TGTGCCAGCAGTTTACGAGCGGGGGGATTTGCAGATACGCAGTATTTT. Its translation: CASSLRAGGFADTQYF.

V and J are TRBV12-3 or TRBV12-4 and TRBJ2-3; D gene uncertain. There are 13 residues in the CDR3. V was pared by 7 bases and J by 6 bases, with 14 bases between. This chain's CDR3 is CASNLLPRDTQYF. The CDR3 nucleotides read TGTGCCAGCAACCTACTCCCTAGGGATACGCAGTATTTT.

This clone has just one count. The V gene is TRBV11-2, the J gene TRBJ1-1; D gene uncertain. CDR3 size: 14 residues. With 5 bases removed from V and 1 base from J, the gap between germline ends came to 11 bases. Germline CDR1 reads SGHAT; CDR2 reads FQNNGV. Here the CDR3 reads CASSHIQENTEAFF. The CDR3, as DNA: TGTGCCAGCAGCCATATCCAGGAGAACACTGAAGCTTTCTTT.

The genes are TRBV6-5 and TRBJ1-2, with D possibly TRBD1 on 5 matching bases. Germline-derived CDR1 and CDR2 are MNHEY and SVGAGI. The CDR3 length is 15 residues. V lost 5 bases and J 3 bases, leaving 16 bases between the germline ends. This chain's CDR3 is CASSKGRGLYYGYTF. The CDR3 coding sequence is TGTGCCAGCAGTAAGGGGAGGGGTTTGTACTATGGCTACACCTTC.

CDR3: CAWSVGGETQYF. The CDR3 DNA reads TGTGCCTGGAGTGTGGGGGGAGAGACCCAGTACTTC. The J gene is TRBJ2-5, the V gene TRBV30, with TRBD2 as a possible D gene (6 bases). The CDR3 runs to 12 residues. Germline V CDR1 and CDR2: GTSNPN, SVGIG (reference sequence). The V end was cut by 0 bases, the J end by 4 bases, with 6 bases between.

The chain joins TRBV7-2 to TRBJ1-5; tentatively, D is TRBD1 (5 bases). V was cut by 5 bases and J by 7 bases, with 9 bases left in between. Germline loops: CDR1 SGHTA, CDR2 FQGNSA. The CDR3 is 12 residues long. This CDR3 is CASSDPGQPQHF. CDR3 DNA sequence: TGTGCCAGCAGCGACCCAGGGCAGCCCCAGCATTTT.

The CDR3 loop is CASSSGLQETQYF. The CDR3 DNA reads TGTGCCAGTAGTTCGGGACTACAAGAGACCCAGTACTTC. V gene TRBV19 combines with J gene TRBJ2-5; 7 bases fit TRBD2. Germline CDR1 and CDR2: LNHDA and SQIVND (reference sequence). V lost 5 bases to trimming and J lost 2 bases; unmatched junction nucleotides: 2. This CDR3 is 13 amino acids long.

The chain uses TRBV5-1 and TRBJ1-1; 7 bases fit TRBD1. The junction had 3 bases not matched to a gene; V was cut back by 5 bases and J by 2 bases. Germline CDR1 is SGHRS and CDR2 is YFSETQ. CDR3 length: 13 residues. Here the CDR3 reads CASRTGLNTEAFF. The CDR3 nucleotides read TGCGCCAGCAGGACAGGGTTAAACACTGAAGCTTTCTTT.

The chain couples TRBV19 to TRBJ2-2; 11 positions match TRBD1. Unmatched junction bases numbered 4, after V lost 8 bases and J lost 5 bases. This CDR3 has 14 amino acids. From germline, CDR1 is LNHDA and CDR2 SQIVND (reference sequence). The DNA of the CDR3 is TGTGCCAGTCTCCGGGACAGGGGGACCGGGGAGCTGTTTTTT. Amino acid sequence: CASLRDRGTGELFF. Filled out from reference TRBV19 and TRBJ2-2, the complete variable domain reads DGGITQSPKYLFRKEGQNVTLSCEQNLNHDAMYWYRQDPGQGLRLIYYSQIVNDFQKGDIAEGYSVSREKKESFPLTVTSAQKNPTAFYLCASLRDRGTGELFFGEGSRLTVL.

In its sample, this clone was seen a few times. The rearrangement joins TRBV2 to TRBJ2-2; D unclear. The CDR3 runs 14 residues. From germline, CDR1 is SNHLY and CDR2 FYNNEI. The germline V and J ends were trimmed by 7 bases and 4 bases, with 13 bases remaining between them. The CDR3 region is CASTDSRVTGELFF. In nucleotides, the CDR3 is TGTGCCAGCACCGATAGCCGGGTCACCGGGGAGCTGTTTTTT.

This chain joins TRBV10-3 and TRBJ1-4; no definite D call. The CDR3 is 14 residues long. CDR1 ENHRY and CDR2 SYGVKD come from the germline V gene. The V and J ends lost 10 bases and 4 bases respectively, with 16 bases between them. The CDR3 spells CATRARAVNEKLFF. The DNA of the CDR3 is TGTGCCACTCGGGCGCGGGCGGTTAATGAAAAACTGTTTTTT.

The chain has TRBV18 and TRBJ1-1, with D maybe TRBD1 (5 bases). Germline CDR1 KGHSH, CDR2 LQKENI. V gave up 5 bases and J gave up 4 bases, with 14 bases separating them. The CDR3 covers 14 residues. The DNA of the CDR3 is TGTGCCAGCTCAAAAACAGGAGAAGGCACTGAAGCTTTCTTT. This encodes CASSKTGEGTEAFF.

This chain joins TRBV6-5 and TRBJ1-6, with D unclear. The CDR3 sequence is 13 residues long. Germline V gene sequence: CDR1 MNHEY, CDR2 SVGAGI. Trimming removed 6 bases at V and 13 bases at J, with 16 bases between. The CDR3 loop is CASRLADSSPLHF. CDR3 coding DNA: TGTGCCAGCAGGTTGGCAGACTCGTCGCCCCTCCACTTT.

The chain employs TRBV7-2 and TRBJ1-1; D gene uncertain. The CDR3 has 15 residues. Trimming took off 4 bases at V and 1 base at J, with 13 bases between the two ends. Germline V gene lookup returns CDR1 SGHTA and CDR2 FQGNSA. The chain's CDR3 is CASSSSGIPNTEAFF. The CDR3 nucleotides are TGTGCCAGCAGCTCCAGTGGCATCCCGAACACTGAAGCTTTCTTT.

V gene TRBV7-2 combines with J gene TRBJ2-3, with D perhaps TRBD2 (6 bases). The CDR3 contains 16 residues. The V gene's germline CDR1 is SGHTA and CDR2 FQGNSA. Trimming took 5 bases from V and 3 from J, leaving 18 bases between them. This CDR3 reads CASSGPLSGTTDTQYF. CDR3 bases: TGTGCCAGCAGCGGCCCCTTATCGGGGACTACAGATACGCAGTATTTT.

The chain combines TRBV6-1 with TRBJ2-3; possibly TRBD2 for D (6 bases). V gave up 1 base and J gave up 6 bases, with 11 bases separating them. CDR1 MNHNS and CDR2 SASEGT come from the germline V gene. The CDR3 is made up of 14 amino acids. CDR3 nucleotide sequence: TGTGCCAGCAGTGAAGTGGGGGGAGCGGATACGCAGTATTTT. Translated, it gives CASSEVGGADTQYF.

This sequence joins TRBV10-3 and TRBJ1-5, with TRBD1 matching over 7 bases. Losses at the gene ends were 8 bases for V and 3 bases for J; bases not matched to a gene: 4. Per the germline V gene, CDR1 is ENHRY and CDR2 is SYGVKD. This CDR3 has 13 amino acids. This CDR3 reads CAISGTANQPQHF. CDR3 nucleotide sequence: TGTGCCATCTCCGGGACAGCCAATCAGCCCCAGCATTTT.

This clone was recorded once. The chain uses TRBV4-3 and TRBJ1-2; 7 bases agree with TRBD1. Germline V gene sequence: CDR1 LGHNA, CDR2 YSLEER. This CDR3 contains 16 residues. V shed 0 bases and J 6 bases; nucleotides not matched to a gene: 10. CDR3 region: CASSQDSNRGFHGYTF. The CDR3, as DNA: TGCGCCAGCAGCCAAGATTCGAACAGGGGATTTCATGGCTACACCTTC.

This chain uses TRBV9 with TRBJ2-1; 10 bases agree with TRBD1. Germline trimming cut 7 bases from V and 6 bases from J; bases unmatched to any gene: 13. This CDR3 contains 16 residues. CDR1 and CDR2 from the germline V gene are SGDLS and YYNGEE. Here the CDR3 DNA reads TGTGCCAGCCGCGGGACCGGGACAGGGGCAGGCAATGAGCAGTTCTTC. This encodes CASRGTGTGAGNEQFF. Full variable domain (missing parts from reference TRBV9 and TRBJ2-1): DSGVTQTPKHLITATGQRVTLRCSPRSGDLSVYWYQQSLDQGLQFLIQYYNGEERAKGNILERFSAQQFPDLHSELNLSSLELGDSALYFCASRGTGTGAGNEQFFGPGTRLTVL.